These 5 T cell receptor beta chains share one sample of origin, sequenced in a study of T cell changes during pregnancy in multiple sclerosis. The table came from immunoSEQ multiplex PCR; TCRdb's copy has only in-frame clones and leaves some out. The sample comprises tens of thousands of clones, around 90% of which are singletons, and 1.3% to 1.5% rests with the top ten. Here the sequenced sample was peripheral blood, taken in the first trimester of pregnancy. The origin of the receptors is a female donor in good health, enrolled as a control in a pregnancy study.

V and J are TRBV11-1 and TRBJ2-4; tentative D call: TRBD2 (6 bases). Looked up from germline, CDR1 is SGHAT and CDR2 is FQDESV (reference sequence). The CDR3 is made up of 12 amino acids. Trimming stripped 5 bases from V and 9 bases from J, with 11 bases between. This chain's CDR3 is CASSPGVGIQYF. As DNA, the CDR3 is TGTGCCAGCAGCCCGGGGGTGGGCATTCAGTACTTC.

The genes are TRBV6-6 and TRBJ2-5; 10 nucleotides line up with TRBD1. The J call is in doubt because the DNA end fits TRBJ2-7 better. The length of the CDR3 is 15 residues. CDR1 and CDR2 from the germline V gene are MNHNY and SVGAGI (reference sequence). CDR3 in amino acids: CASSHRQGATYEQYF. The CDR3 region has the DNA TGTGCCAGCAGCCACCGACAGGGGGCCACCTACGAGCAGTACTTC.

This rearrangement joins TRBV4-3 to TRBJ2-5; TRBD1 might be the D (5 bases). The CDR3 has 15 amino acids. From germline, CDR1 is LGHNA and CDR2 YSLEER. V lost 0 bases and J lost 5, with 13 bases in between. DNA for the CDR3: TGCGCCAGCAGCCAAGACGGCAGGGCCCGCGAGACCCAGTACTTC. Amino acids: CASSQDGRARETQYF.

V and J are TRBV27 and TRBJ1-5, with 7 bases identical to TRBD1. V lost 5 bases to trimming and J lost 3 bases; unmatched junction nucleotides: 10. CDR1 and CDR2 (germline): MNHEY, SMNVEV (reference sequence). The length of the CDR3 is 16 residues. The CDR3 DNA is TGTGCCAGCAGTCCGCTAGGGGACAGATTCAATCAGCCCCAGCATTTT. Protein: CASSPLGDRFNQPQHF.

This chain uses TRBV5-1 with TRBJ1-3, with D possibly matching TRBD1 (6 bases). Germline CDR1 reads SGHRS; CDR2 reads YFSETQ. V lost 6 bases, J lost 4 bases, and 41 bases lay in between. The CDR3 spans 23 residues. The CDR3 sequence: CASTYGGGAYLPRADQAGNTIYF. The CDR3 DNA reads TGCGCCAGCACGTACGGGGGGGGCGCCTATCTCCCAAGGGCCGATCAGGCAGGAAACACCATATATTTT.